The clone carrying this TCR beta chain was counted once. The sample comes from a study of CD8 T cells in Susac syndrome. Study information: Patients with Susac syndrome had blood drawn and were at that point therapy-naive, on corticosteroids, or on intravenous immunoglobulin alone.

RNA totalling roughly 0.45 to 1 ug underwent reverse transcription with random hexamers. Each CDR3 protein is one row after TCRdb ran MiXCR on the immunoSEQ multiplex PCR reads. The sample lists roughly 190,000 distinct CDR3 sequences, around 95% occurring once. The sequenced material came from CD4+ T cells from PBMCs. The sequence derives from a human donor with Susac syndrome.

CDR3 loop: CASGPRGRETQYF. The DNA for the CDR3 is TGTGCCAGCGGTCCGAGGGGCAGAGAGACCCAGTACTTC. The chain links TRBV25-1 to TRBJ2-5, with D perhaps being TRBD1 or TRBD2 (5 bases each). V was clipped by 8 bases and J by 4 bases, with 14 bases between them. The CDR3 extends over 13 amino acids. CDR1 MGHDK and CDR2 SYGVNS come from the germline V gene. Using reference TRBV25-1 and TRBJ2-5 for the parts outside the CDR3, the full variable domain is EADIYQTPRYLVIGTGKKITLECSQTMGHDKMYWYQQDPGMELHLIHYSYGVNSTEKGDLSSESTVSRIRTEHFPLTLESARPSHTSQYLCASGPRGRETQYFGPGTRLLVL.